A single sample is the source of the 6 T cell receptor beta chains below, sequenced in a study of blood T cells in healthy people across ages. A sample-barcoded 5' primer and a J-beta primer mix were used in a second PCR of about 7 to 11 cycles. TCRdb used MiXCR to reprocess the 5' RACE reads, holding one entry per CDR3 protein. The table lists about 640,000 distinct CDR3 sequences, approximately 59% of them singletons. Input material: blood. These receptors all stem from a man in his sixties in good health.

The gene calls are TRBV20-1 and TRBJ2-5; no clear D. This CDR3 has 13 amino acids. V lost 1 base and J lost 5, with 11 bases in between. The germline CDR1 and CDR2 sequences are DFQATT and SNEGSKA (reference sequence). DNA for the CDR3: TGCAGTGCTAGAGTTGGTGGACCGGAGACCCAGTACTTC. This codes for CSARVGGPETQYF.

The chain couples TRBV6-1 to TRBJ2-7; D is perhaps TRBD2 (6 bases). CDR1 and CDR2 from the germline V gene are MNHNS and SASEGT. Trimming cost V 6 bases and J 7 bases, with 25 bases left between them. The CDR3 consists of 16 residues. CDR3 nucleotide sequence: TGTGCCAGCAGGAAGGGGTCTCTAGCGACCTACAATGAGCAGTACTTC. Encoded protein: CASRKGSLATYNEQYF.

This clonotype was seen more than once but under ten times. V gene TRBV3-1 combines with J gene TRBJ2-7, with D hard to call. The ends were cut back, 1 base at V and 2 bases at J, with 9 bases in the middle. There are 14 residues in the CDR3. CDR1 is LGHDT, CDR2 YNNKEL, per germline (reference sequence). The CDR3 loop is CASSQVRGTYEQYF. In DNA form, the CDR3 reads TGTGCCAGCAGCCAAGTCCGCGGAACCTACGAGCAGTACTTC.

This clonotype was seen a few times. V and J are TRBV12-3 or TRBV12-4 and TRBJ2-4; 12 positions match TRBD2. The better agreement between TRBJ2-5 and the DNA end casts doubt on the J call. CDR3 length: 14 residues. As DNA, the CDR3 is TGTGCCAGCAGACCTAGCGGGGGGGGTGAGACCCAGTACTTC. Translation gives CASRPSGGGETQYF.

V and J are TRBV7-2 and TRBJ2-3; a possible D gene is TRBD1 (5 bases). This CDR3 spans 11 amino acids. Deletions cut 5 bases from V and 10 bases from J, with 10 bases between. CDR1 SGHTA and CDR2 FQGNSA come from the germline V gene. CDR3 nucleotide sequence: TGTGCCAGCAGCCCAAGGGGCCCGCAGTATTTT. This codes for CASSPRGPQYF. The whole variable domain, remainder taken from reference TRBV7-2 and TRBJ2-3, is GAGVSQSPSNKVTEKGKDVELRCDPISGHTALYWYRQSLGQGLEFLIYFQGNSAPDKSGLPSDRFSAERTGGSVSTLTIQRTQQEDSAVYLCASSPRGPQYFGPGTRLTVL.

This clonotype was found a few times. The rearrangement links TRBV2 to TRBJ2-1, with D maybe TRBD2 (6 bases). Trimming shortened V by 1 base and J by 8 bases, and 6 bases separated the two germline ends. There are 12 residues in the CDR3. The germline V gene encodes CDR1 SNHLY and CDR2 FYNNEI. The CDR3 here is CASSEGGDEQFF. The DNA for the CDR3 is TGTGCCAGCAGTGAAGGCGGGGATGAGCAGTTCTTC.